The next 19 T cell receptor beta chains were all read from a single sample in a study of T-cell reconstitution after alpha-beta-depleted transplantation in children. The authors prepared the TCRbeta library with unique molecular identifiers. A single record per CDR3 protein comes from TCRdb applying MiXCR to the PCR reads. The table lists some 840,000 distinct CDR3 sequences, roughly 15% of them singletons. The material sequenced was PBMCs, mostly from graft donor cells, taken 360 days after TCRalphabeta/CD19-depleted stem cell transplant. The receptors derive from a male patient aged 10 to 17 who had a stem cell transplant for acute lymphoblastic leukemia, so the T cells may come from the graft donor.

The chain has TRBV7-3 and TRBJ1-1; TRBD1 matches at 7 bases. CDR3 length: 14 amino acids. With V trimmed by 5 bases and J by 1 base, 4 bases remained unmatched. CDR1 is SGHTA and CDR2 is FQGTGA in the germline V gene. CDR3 sequence (DNA): TGTGCCAGCAGCGAAAACAGGGGGAACACTGAAGCTTTCTTT. This encodes CASSENRGNTEAFF.

This clonotype was counted a few times. The chain links TRBV7-2 to TRBJ2-3; the match to TRBD2 covers 13 bases. The V segment lost 5 bases and the J segment 6 bases; nucleotides outside the gene matches: 8. The CDR3 is 16 amino acids. The germline V gene encodes CDR1 SGHTA and CDR2 FQGNSA. Written as DNA, the CDR3 is TGTGCCAGCAGCCGATTCGGGACTAGCGGGAAGGATACGCAGTATTTT. It codes for CASSRFGTSGKDTQYF.

There are a few counts of this clonotype. J is TRBJ2-7 and V is TRBV5-1; 9 bases match TRBD1. Germline V lookup: CDR1 SGHRS, CDR2 YFSETQ. Unmatched junction bases numbered 8, after V lost 4 bases and J lost 0 bases. CDR3 size: 16 residues. Written as DNA, the CDR3 is TGCGCCAGCAGCCGAGGACAGGGGCCAAACTCCTACGAGCAGTACTTC. This sequence encodes CASSRGQGPNSYEQYF.

This clonotype was found a few times. V gene TRBV27 combines with J gene TRBJ1-5, with D maybe TRBD1 (6 bases). The CDR3 covers 15 residues. CDR1 and CDR2 from the germline V gene are MNHEY and SMNVEV (reference sequence). With 3 bases removed from V and 2 bases from J, the gap between germline ends came to 11 bases. CDR3 nucleotide sequence: TGTGCCAGCAGTTTCAGGGGAAAGGGCAATCAGCCCCAGCATTTT. Amino acid sequence: CASSFRGKGNQPQHF.

The chain uses TRBV10-2 and TRBJ1-1; no clear D. The CDR3 is made up of 14 amino acids. Germline CDR1 and CDR2: WSHSY and SAAADI. V dropped 7 bases and J dropped 3 bases, with 15 bases sitting between them. In nucleotides, the CDR3 is TGCGCCAGCACCAGCCTCGTGGGGTACACTGAAGCTTTCTTT. Translation: CASTSLVGYTEAFF.

The rearrangement uses TRBV12-3 or TRBV12-4 and TRBJ2-3; unclear D gene. This CDR3 has 11 residues. V lost 5 bases to trimming and J lost 7 bases, with 7 bases between them. The DNA of the CDR3 is TGTGCCAGCAGTCCCTATAATACGCAGTATTTT. This translates into CASSPYNTQYF.

The V call is TRBV11-2, the J call TRBJ2-7; unclear D gene. Germline CDR1 reads SGHAT; CDR2 reads FQNNGV. V was pared by 1 base and J by 2 bases, with 12 bases between. The CDR3 covers 15 residues. This chain's CDR3 is CASSLGDYLTYEQYF. The CDR3 DNA follows: TGTGCCAGCAGCTTAGGAGATTACCTGACCTACGAGCAGTACTTC.

This clonotype has a handful of counts. The gene calls are TRBV12-3 or TRBV12-4 and TRBJ1-5; 7 positions match TRBD1. Trimming at V came to 8 bases and at J to 3 bases, leaving 7 bases not matched to a gene. This CDR3 has 14 amino acids. CDR3 nucleotides: TGTGCCAGCTCGACAGGGATTAACAATCAGCCCCAGCATTTT. Protein sequence: CASSTGINNQPQHF.

The rearrangement uses TRBV7-3 and TRBJ1-6, with D maybe TRBD1 (5 bases). The CDR3 has 15 amino acids. The ends were cut back, 2 bases at V and 7 bases at J, with 12 bases in the middle. Germline loops: CDR1 SGHTA, CDR2 FQGTGA. The CDR3 sequence: CASSLQGNLNSPLHF. As DNA, the CDR3 is TGTGCCAGCAGCTTACAGGGAAACCTCAATTCACCCCTCCACTTT.

The chain is built from TRBV6-2 or TRBV6-3 and TRBJ1-2; D remains unclear. This CDR3 comprises 12 residues. Germline CDR1 reads MNHEY; CDR2 reads SVGEGT. Trimming took 2 bases from V and 4 from J, leaving 5 bases between them. The CDR3 DNA sequence: TGTGCCAGCAGTTACAAGGCCTATGGCTACACCTTC. This gives the protein CASSYKAYGYTF.

The chain has TRBV20-1 and TRBJ2-2, with 8 bases that match TRBD1. The CDR3 sequence is 16 residues long. Germline CDR1 and CDR2: DFQATT and SNEGSKA (reference sequence). V lost 4 bases to trimming and J lost 2 bases; unmatched junction nucleotides: 9. DNA of the CDR3: TGCAGTGCTAACCCCAAAGACAGGGGTAACACCGGGGAGCTGTTTTTT. Amino acids: CSANPKDRGNTGELFF.

V gene TRBV7-9 combines with J gene TRBJ2-1; TRBD1 matches 7 bases. The CDR3 runs to 14 residues. Per germline, CDR1 SEHNR and CDR2 FQNEAQ (reference sequence). The trim removed 2 bases at V and 4 bases at J, leaving 2 bases unmatched. Here the CDR3 reads CASSLQGVYNEQFF. DNA for the CDR3: TGTGCCAGCAGCTTACAGGGGGTTTACAATGAGCAGTTCTTC.

This clonotype was seen repeatedly, ten times or more. The chain has TRBV7-8 and TRBJ2-1, with no clear D. Trimming pared 7 bases from V and 0 bases from J, leaving 10 bases between. CDR1 is SGHVS and CDR2 is FQNEAQ in the germline V gene. CDR3 length: 14 amino acids. CDR3 DNA: TGTGCCAGCACCCTGGTGACCTCCTACAATGAGCAGTTCTTC. Amino acid sequence: CASTLVTSYNEQFF.

The chain couples TRBV5-5 to TRBJ1-1; D may be TRBD1 (6 bases). The CDR3 consists of 16 residues. Trimming removed 5 bases at V and 2 bases at J, with 19 bases between. Germline V gene sequence: CDR1 SGHKS, CDR2 YYEKEE (reference sequence). The CDR3 nucleotides read TGTGCCAGCAGTTTCATACCGCAGGGGCCCAACACTGAAGCTTTCTTT. This translates into CASSFIPQGPNTEAFF.

Only a few counts were recorded for this clonotype. V and J are TRBV20-1 and TRBJ2-3, with TRBD2 matching 11 bases. The germline V gene encodes CDR1 DFQATT and CDR2 SNEGSKA (reference sequence). J lost 1 base, V lost 5 bases, and 5 bases had no gene match. The CDR3 covers 15 residues. The CDR3 sequence is CSAWRTSGRTDTQYF. CDR3 DNA: TGCAGTGCTTGGAGGACTAGCGGGCGCACAGATACGCAGTATTTT.

The chain links TRBV20-1 to TRBJ2-1; the D gene is possibly TRBD2 (5 bases). Germline V gene data show CDR1 as DFQATT and CDR2 as SNEGSKA (reference sequence). V gave up 0 bases and J gave up 7 bases, with 16 bases separating them. The CDR3 runs 15 residues. CDR3: CSARDFRGRRNEQFF. The CDR3 DNA follows: TGCAGTGCTAGAGATTTTAGAGGGAGAAGAAATGAGCAGTTCTTC.

As DNA, the CDR3 is TGCGCCAGCAGCCAAGACGTCGGCCCGGATAACTATGGCTACACCTTC. Translated: CASSQDVGPDNYGYTF. The chain joins TRBV4-1 to TRBJ1-2, with D hard to call. The CDR3 consists of 16 residues. Looked up from germline, CDR1 is MGHRA and CDR2 is YSYEKL. The germline V and J ends were trimmed by 0 bases and 1 base, with 12 bases remaining between them.

The chain carries TRBV3-1 and TRBJ2-7, with D possibly TRBD2 on 5 matching bases. Trimming took off 3 bases at V and 3 bases at J, with 18 bases between the two ends. CDR1 is LGHDT and CDR2 is YNNKEL in the germline V gene (reference sequence). The CDR3 contains 16 residues. The CDR3 coding sequence is TGTGCCAGCAGCCAGGCCCCAGACCCCGAGGGCTACGAGCAGTACTTC. Amino acids: CASSQAPDPEGYEQYF.

The sample holds a few counts of this clonotype. This chain links TRBV2 with TRBJ1-5; TRBD1 is a possible D gene (5 bases). The CDR3 covers 14 residues. Germline-derived CDR1 and CDR2 are SNHLY and FYNNEI. V was shortened by 4 bases and J by 3 bases, with 10 bases between the two germline ends. CDR3 nucleotide sequence: TGTGCCAGCAGTGTTCAGGGCTACAATCAGCCCCAGCATTTT. It specifies CASSVQGYNQPQHF.